The clone carrying this T cell receptor (beta chain) showed up many times. Antigen unknown. Per germline, CDR1 MNHEY and CDR2 SVGAGI. CDR3 size: 16 residues. Germline trimming cut 4 bases from V and 1 base from J; bases unmatched to any gene: 6. The data derive from a study of CD8 T cells in ankylosing spondylitis. Using quantitative 5'-RACE with molecular barcodes, the authors made TCR beta libraries. TCRdb processed the 5' RACE reads anew with MiXCR; each CDR3 protein has one entry. The sample has 300,000 to 350,000 distinct CDR3 sequences; 20% are singletons. Points from the study as a whole: The authors found the disease-linked clones to be CD8+ and relatively rare in peripheral blood. Seemingly characteristic of ankylosing spondylitis blood was a TCR beta motif consisting of under ten highly homologous variants. Certain motif variants had earlier appeared in reactive arthritis synovial fluid and blood.

V is TRBV6-5 and J is TRBJ1-1; TRBD1 matches at 10 bases. This TCR came from a female donor with ankylosing spondylitis or in good health (not recorded which). What was sequenced was blood, either unsorted or a sorted T cell fraction (not recorded which). CDR3 DNA: TGTGCCAGCAGTTGGGACAGGGGCGGTGGGAACACTGAAGCTTTCTTT. Protein product: CASSWDRGGGNTEAFF.